A single sample gave rise to the 5 T cell receptor beta chains below, sequenced in a study of T cell responses to AZD1222 COVID-19 vaccine. The data were produced by immunoSEQ multiplex PCR, yet TCRdb's version contains in-frame clones alone and is incomplete. The data show 150,000 to 200,000 clones, 85% to 90% seen once. The source was peripheral blood, collected on day 0 of AZD1222 vaccination. Every receptor here comes from an adult in good health.

The chain is built from TRBV11-2 and TRBJ1-4; D is perhaps TRBD1 (5 bases). The CDR3 has 15 residues. The V end was cut by 5 bases, the J end by 5 bases, with 15 bases between. Germline lookup yields CDR1 SGHAT and CDR2 FQNNGV. CDR3 protein: CASSPAGVLNEKLFF. Here the CDR3 DNA reads TGTGCCAGCAGCCCAGCGGGGGTACTAAATGAAAAACTGTTTTTT.

The count of this clone is one. The chain has TRBV6-2 or TRBV6-3 and TRBJ2-1; D gene unclear. The CDR3 extends over 15 amino acids. Germline CDR1 and CDR2: MNHEY and SVGEGT. V was cut by 2 bases and J by 6 bases, with 14 bases left in between. CDR3 region: CASSYSTAPVNEQFF. The CDR3 nucleotides are TGTGCCAGCAGTTACAGTACAGCGCCCGTCAATGAGCAGTTCTTC.

The chain uses TRBV4-1 and TRBJ1-5, with a tentative D call TRBD1 (6 bases). V was shortened by 0 bases and J by 6 bases, with 9 bases between the two germline ends. CDR1 is MGHRA, CDR2 YSYEKL, per germline. This CDR3 is 14 amino acids long. CDR3 sequence (DNA): TGCGCCAGCAGCCAAGAGCCAGGGGTTCAGCCCCAGCATTTT. Translation: CASSQEPGVQPQHF.

The chain carries TRBV5-5 and TRBJ2-5, with D maybe TRBD2 (5 bases). V was shortened by 4 bases and J by 4 bases, with 17 bases between the two germline ends. This CDR3 region has 15 residues. Germline CDR1 is SGHKS and CDR2 is YYEKEE (reference sequence). The CDR3 nucleotides read TGTGCCAGCAGCCCTCCGTCCCTAGCATCAGAGACCCAGTACTTC. It specifies CASSPPSLASETQYF.

As for this clone: Its ends do not fully match the called genes, so a read error is possible. The chain recombines TRBV7-3 with TRBJ1-6; D may be TRBD1 (5 bases). CDR1 is SGHTA and CDR2 is FQGTGA in the germline V gene. The CDR3 is 15 amino acids. In nucleotides, the CDR3 is TGTGCCAGCAGTTTAACTCTCCGGGACAATTCACCCCTCCACTTT. It translates to CASSLTLRDNSPLHF.